The 2 T cell receptor gamma chains presented below share a single source sample, sequenced in a study of γδ T cells in repeated Plasmodium falciparum infection. Vgamma9/Vdelta2+ and Vdelta2-negative gammadelta T cells were flow-sorted from PBMC for bulk sequencing. TCRdb reprocessed the multiplex PCR reads through CATT. The sample carries around 14,000 gamma-chain clones, roughly 1.7% recorded once. The sequenced sample consisted of gamma-delta T cells from blood. These TCRs come from a pool of human donors (malaria-infected and uninfected, not separated).

In its sample, this clone was seen many times. TCRdb attributes to this sequence the protein of a much larger clone, which differs from the DNA translation at residue 12; a read error is likely, and the protein displayed is translated from the DNA. The chain links TRGV9 to TRGJP. The J gene is not listed in TCRdb, so it was assigned here from a DNA match to germline. The germline CDR1 and CDR2 sequences are GITISATS and ISYDGTV (reference sequence). CDR3 length: 19 residues. CDR3 in DNA: TGTGCCTTGTGGGAGGTGGAATTCTCGCAAGAGTCGGGCAAAAAAATCAAGGTATTT. Translated, it gives CALWEVEFSQESGKKIKVF.

This clone has a count of ten or more. V is TRGV3 and J is TRGJ1 or TRGJ2. The CDR3 contains 14 residues. V lost 1 base to trimming and J lost 0 bases; unmatched junction nucleotides: 3. Germline values: CDR1 VTNTFY, CDR2 YDVSTARD (reference sequence). CDR3 bases: TGTGCCACCTGGGACAGTTCGAATTATTATAAGAAACTCTTT. This codes for CATWDSSNYYKKLF.